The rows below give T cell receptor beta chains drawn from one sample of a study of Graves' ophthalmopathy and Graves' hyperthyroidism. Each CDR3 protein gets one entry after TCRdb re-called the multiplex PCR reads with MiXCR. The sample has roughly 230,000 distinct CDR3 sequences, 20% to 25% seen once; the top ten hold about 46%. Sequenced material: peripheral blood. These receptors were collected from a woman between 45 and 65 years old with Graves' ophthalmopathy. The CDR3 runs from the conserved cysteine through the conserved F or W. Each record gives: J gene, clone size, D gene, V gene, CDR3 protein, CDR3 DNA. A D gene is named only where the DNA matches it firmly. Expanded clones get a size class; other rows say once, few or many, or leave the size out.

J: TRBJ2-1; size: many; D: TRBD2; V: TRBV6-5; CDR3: CASSYQLAGYNEQFF; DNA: TGTGCCAGCAGTTACCAGCTAGCGGGCTACAATGAGCAGTTCTTC
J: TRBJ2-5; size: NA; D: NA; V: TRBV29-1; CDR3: CSVEEKERKTQYF; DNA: TGCAGCGTTGAAGAGAAAGAGAGGAAGACCCAGTACTTC
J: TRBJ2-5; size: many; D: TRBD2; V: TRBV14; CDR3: CASSQVAGGWGTQYF; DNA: TGTGCCAGCAGCCAAGTAGCGGGCGGCTGGGGGACCCAGTACTTC
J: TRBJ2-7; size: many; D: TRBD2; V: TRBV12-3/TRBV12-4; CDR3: CASRLGTSGRLGEQYF; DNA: TGTGCCAGCAGGCTAGGGACTAGCGGGAGACTGGGCGAGCAGTACTTC
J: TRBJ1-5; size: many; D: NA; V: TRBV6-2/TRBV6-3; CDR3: CASSYPLQGLGSNQPQHF; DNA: TGTGCCAGCAGTTACCCTCTACAGGGACTCGGAAGCAATCAGCCCCAGCATTTT
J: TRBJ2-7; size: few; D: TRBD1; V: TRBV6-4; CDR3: CASSKQGINEQYF; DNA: TGTGCCAGCAGTAAACAGGGGATAAACGAGCAGTACTTC
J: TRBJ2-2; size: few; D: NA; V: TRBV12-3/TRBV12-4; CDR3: CASRSGGGGELFF; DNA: TGTGCCAGCAGGTCTGGGGGAGGCGGGGAGCTGTTTTTT
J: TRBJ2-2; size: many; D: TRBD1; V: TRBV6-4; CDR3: CASSLDRGRGSTGELFF; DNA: TGTGCCAGCAGTCTCGACAGGGGGCGCGGGAGCACCGGGGAGCTGTTTTTT
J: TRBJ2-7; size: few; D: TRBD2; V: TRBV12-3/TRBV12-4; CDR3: CASTPSGGRASSYEQYF; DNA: TGTGCCAGCACCCCTTCGGGGGGGCGGGCCTCCTCCTACGAGCAGTACTTC
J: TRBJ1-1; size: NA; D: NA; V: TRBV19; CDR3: CASSIGAALEAFF; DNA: TGTGCCAGTAGTATCGGCGCAGCCCTTGAAGCTTTCTTT
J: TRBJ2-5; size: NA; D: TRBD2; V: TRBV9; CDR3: CASSVAGGGNGGQETQYF; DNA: TGTGCCAGCAGCGTAGCTGGGGGGGGAAACGGGGGCCAAGAGACCCAGTACTTC
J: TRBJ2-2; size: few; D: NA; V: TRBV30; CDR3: CAWSAPGQAGTGELFF; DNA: TGTGCCTGGAGTGCCCCGGGACAAGCTGGGACCGGGGAGCTGTTTTTT
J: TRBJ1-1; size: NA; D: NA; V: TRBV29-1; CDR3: CSAGVGAGAFF; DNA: TGCAGCGCAGGAGTTGGGGCGGGGGCTTTCTTT
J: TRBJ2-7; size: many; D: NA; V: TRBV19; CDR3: CASSIDQVRSTYEQYF; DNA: TGTGCCAGTAGTATAGATCAAGTGCGGTCCACCTACGAGCAGTACTTC
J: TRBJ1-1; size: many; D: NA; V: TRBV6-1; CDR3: CASRRTGFGTEAFF; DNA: TGTGCCAGCAGGAGAACAGGGTTCGGCACTGAAGCTTTCTTT